This T cell receptor beta chain is drawn from a study of shared clonotypes between healthy human individuals. From CD4+ cells came CD45RA+ naive and CD45RA-negative memory subsets. With 7 bases clipped from V and 5 bases from J, the junction kept 6 bases outside the gene matches. The V gene's germline CDR1 is ENHRY and CDR2 SYGVKD. There are 13 residues in the CDR3. Study-wide points: Estimated clonotype richness was generally higher in naive than memory subsets.

This clone was observed a few times. Antigen: not known. The same CDR3 can be traced to other DNA sequences in this sample. Sequenced by immunoSEQ multiplex PCR; TCRdb stores in-frame clones only, minus some. The table includes 2.5 million or so clones, 90% to 95% detected once. This receptor was identified in a man between 18 and 29 years old in good health. J is TRBJ1-2 and V is TRBV10-3; 8 nucleotides line up with TRBD1. Source material: naive CD4+ T cells sorted from blood. This sample's subset: CD45RA+ positively selected. CDR3 residues: CAITPDRDYGYTF. Written as DNA, the CDR3 is TGTGCCATCACCCCGGACAGGGATTATGGCTACACCTTC.